The T cell receptor beta chain under discussion was sequenced for a study of vaccination and CD4 T cells after COVID-19 (dated 2022 in TCRdb). Background on the whole study: Convalescent patients had a positive SARS-CoV-2 result on nasal swab PCR, and of these patients, several had mild disease and one had severe disease. Post-vaccine blood samples were collected a median of about 66 days after the second vaccine dose, ranging from about 13 to 250 days. Participants received two doses of either the Pfizer-BioNTech BNT162b2 vaccine (n=8) or the Moderna mRNA-1273 vaccine (n=2). In the convalescent cohort there were six males and four females, among whom were two Hispanic individuals, seven Caucasians, two Asians and one multiracial person. Post-COVID blood samples were collected from convalescent patients a median of about 92 days after diagnosis, with a range of roughly 35 to 161 days. Control cultures received a CEFX viral epitope pool as the positive control, an HIV-1 Nef peptide pool as the negative control, or no peptide. In under 13 COVID-19 convalescent patients and a handful of infection-naive healthy vaccine recipients, researchers compared the spike-specific CD4+ TCR repertoire from before mRNA vaccination with the repertoire from after. Overlapping spike peptide pools from SARS-CoV-2 and from the common cold coronaviruses HCoV-NL63, HCoV-OC43 and HCoV-229E were used as culture stimuli.

According to the germline V gene (reference sequence), CDR1 reads DFQATT and CDR2 reads SNEGSKA. Germline trimming amounts to 6 bases on V and 2 bases on J, with 3 as the count of junction bases outside the gene matches. Measured from the cysteine to the phenylalanine, the CDR3 is 12 residues long. The DNA shown is the 36-base CDR3, in frame from base 1. The label giving this sample's treatment or condition can be read as: 10-day PBMC culture with coronavirus spike peptide pools or control peptides (ViraFEST assay). The ViraFEST assay, used in the study, expanded antigen-specific T cells with peptide pools and then identified the expanded clonotypes through TCR sequencing. The convalescent patients' positive SARS-CoV-2 PCR tests were from March to December 2020, which was before the Alpha, Beta and Delta variants emerged in the United States. Each well held roughly 2 million PBMCs cultured in IMDM containing approximately 5% human AB serum and around 9.2 IU/ml IL-2, with approximately 9.2 ug/ml peptide pools added. On days 3 and 7, half of the culture medium was replaced with fresh IL-2-containing medium. CD4+ T cells were isolated after roughly 9 days of culture through negative selection using the EasySep CD4+ T cell isolation kit. Ficoll-Paque Plus gradient centrifugation was used to isolate PBMCs from whole blood, and the isolated PBMCs were then either used fresh or cryopreserved at -140C. Triplicate wells were generally used for each culture condition.

The library was built by means of PCR. At the Johns Hopkins FTIC core, DNA from the cultured CD4+ T cells underwent TCR sequencing with the Oncomine TCR Beta short-read assay. The QIAamp micro DNA kit was used to extract genomic DNA from the cultured CD4+ T cells. Oncomine TCR Beta libraries made from cultured CD4+ T cells were pooled using unique dual indexes and sequenced on an Illumina iSeq 100. In the source study's methods: Non-productive sequences were removed, and CDR3s that did not start with C, did not end with F or W, or were shorter than 7 amino acids were discarded. The MANAFEST web application identified antigen-specific clonotypes by comparing peptide-stimulated wells against reference wells and other culture wells. To be called positive, a clone needed an FDR below 0.05, an odds ratio above 5, and a productive frequency above 0.1% in at least two of three replicate wells. Clonotypes that were significantly expanded in both SARS-CoV-2 spike wells and at least one common cold coronavirus spike condition were defined as cross-reactive. CDR3 homology was assessed with Levenshtein distances (stringdist) and unrooted phylogenetic trees (ape) in R version 3.6.1. In-frame beta chains were kept once TCRdb had trimmed the public reads at Q25 with fastp and called clones with MiXCR. Rows matching on CDR3 protein sequence are summarized as one entry with the most common DNA and genes. The V and J calls come from TCRdb's annotation, not from the publication. The sample yields approximately 15,000 distinct CDR3 sequences; roughly 45% were counted once. The top ten clones comprise roughly 5.7% of the sample.

This clonotype was detected a few times. It lacks a known antigen. No base quality values were provided; no much bigger clone lies one nucleotide off. Beyond this particular receptor, the publication reports: In convalescent patients, a median about 90% of post-vaccine SARS-CoV-2-reactive clones were detected only after vaccination, and vaccine-specific priming was suggested by this finding. Relatively few convalescent patients were included in the study, and early timepoints after natural infection were not analyzed. An increase in the median number of SARS-CoV-2-reactive clonotypes from 20 to 25 after infection to a few dozen after vaccination was observed, but the change was not found to be significant. Of the vaccine-specific clones in convalescent patients, 304 of 307, or nearly all, reacted only to SARS-CoV-2 spike and did not cross-react with common cold coronaviruses.

This material consisted of CD4+ T cells from blood, cultured in vitro, taken before SARS-CoV-2 vaccination. The receptor comes from a human donor who had recovered from COVID-19. Recombination connected TRBV20-1 to TRBJ1-2; 7 junctional bases match TRBD1. The DNA sequence is TGCAGTGCCACGGGACAGAACTATGGCTACACCTTC. This codes for CSATGQNYGYTF.